This TCR beta chain was documented in a study of OX40 agonist ivuxolimab in advanced cancers. Describing the broader study: The costimulatory receptor OX40 (CD134) was targeted by ivuxolimab, a fully human IgG2 agonistic monoclonal antibody. Intravenous ivuxolimab was administered to patients every 2 weeks at six dose levels: 0.01, 0.1, 0.3, 1.5, 3 and 10 mg/kg. Among the roughly 52 dose-escalation patients, about 20 had hepatocellular carcinoma, roughly 15 melanoma, 9 renal cell carcinoma and 9 head and neck cancer. In the dose-escalation cohort, over 65% of patients were male, and the mean age was around 60 years, with a range of roughly 23 to 85. Patients were allowed to have had prior anti-PD-1, anti-PD-L1 or anti-CTLA-4 therapy, and approximately 40% of the dose-escalation patients had been treated with checkpoint inhibitors. Partial responses occurred in three dose-escalation patients: two with cutaneous melanoma and one with hepatocellular carcinoma. The purpose of peripheral TCRbeta sequencing was to test whether ivuxolimab changed TCR sequence diversity and led to clonal T-cell expansion. The monotherapy dose-escalation portion (N of about 50 patients) of the phase I ivuxolimab trial is reported in the paper.

Genomic DNA was isolated from the sorted cells so that the TCRbeta CDR3 region could be sequenced. TCRbeta CDR3 regions were sequenced using the immunoSEQ Assay. TCRdb's version of the immuneACCESS table is confined to in-frame rearrangements and falls short of the full clone set. An unresolved V gene accounts for under half of the shortfall where checked; the remainder is of unknown origin. The sample table lists about 30,000 clones, more than 70% of them with a count of one. The top ten constitute 20% to 25% of the sample. The trial excluded patients who had a history of autoimmune disease or who were on systemic immunosuppression. Peripheral blood for TCR sequencing was drawn from every dose cohort at baseline, at cycle 4 day 1 and at cycle 7 day 1. Samples were obtained from an open-label, multicenter, first-in-human phase I dose-escalation trial of ivuxolimab. Adults with locally advanced or metastatic melanoma, renal cell carcinoma, hepatocellular carcinoma or head and neck squamous cell carcinoma were enrolled in the trial. Before TCR sequencing, CD4+ and CD8+ T cells were separately sorted from peripheral blood.

Study-level results and caveats: After ivuxolimab, CD8+ T cells had more expanded clones than CD4+ T cells on average. Which antigens the clonally expanded peripheral T cells were specific for was not determined. Low levels of normalized T-cell clonal expansion were also seen in some nonresponding patients. Clonal expansion of both CD4+ and CD8+ blood T cells was observed from baseline to week 6 at doses 0.1 to 3.0 mg/kg. In the 0.1-3.0 mg/kg groups, partial responders were among the patients with the lowest normalized peripheral clonal expansion, particularly in CD8+ T cells.

Taken from cysteine to phenylalanine, the CDR3 has 12 residues. CDR3 DNA is the only sequence kept; it has 36 bases, read in frame from the first base. Trimming removed 8 bases from V and 6 bases from J, leaving 11 bases between the germline ends. Sequences MDHEN (CDR1) and SYDVKM (CDR2) are obtained from the germline V gene. As a fraction of the sample, this clone is medium-sized (0.01 to 0.1%). Its antigen remains unidentified. It has no much larger one-base neighbor in the sample; base qualities were not kept. This material consisted of CD4+ or CD8+ T cells sorted from blood, taken in a trial of the OX40 agonist ivuxolimab. The clonotype originates from an adult with an advanced solid tumor such as melanoma, head and neck, liver or kidney cancer. Recombination joined TRBV28 with TRBJ1-3; TRBD1 is a possible D gene, resting on 5 matching bases. CDR3 loop: CASEGRVNTIYF. The DNA reads as follows: TGTGCCAGCGAGGGGCGTGTAAACACCATATATTTT.